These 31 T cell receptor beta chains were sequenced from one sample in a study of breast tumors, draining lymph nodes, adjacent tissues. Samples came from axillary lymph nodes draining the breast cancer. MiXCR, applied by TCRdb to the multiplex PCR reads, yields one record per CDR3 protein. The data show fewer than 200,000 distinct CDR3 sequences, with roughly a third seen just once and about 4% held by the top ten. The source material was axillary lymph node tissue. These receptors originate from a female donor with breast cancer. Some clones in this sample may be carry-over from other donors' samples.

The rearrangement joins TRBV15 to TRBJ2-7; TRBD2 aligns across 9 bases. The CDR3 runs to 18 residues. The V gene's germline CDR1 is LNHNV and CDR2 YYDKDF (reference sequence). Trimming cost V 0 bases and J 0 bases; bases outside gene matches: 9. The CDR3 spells CATSRDRIAGASSYEQYF. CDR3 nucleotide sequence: TGTGCCACCAGCAGAGATCGGATAGCGGGAGCCAGCTCCTACGAGCAGTACTTC. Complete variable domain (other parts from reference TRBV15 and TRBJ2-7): DAMVIQNPRYQVTQFGKPVTLSCSQTLNHNVMYWYQQKSSQAPKLLFHYYDKDFNNEADTPDNFQSRRPNTSFCFLDIRSPGLGDTAMYLCATSRDRIAGASSYEQYFGPGTRLTVT.

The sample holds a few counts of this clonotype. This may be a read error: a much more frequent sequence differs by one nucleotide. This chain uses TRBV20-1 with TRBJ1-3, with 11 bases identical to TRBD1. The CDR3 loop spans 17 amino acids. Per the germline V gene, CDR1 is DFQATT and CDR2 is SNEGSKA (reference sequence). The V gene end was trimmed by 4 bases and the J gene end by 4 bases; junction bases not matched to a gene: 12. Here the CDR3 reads CSATQWRDRGSGNTIYF. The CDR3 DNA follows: TGCAGTGCTACCCAATGGAGGGACAGGGGGTCGGGAAACACCATATATTTT.

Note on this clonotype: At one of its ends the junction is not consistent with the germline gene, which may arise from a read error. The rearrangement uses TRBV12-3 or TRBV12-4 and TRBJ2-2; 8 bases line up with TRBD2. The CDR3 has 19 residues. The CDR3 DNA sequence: TGTGCCAGCAGTTTAGAGGGTCTGGCGGGGGGTGAGAACACCGGGAAGCTGTTTTTT. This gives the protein CASSLEGLAGGENTGKLFF.

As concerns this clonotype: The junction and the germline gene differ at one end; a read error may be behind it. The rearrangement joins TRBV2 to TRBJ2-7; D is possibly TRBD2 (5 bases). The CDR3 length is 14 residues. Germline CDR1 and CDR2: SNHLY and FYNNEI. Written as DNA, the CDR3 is TGTGCCGGCAGTGTGTCGGGGTATCTTGGGGAGCAGTACTTC. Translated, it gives CAGSVSGYLGEQYF.

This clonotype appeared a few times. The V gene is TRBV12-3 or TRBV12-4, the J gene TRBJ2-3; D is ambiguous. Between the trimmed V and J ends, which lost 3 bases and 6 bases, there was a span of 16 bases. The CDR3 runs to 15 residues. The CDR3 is CASSFAGFGRDTQYF. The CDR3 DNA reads TGTGCCAGCAGTTTCGCCGGGTTTGGTAGGGATACGCAGTATTTT.

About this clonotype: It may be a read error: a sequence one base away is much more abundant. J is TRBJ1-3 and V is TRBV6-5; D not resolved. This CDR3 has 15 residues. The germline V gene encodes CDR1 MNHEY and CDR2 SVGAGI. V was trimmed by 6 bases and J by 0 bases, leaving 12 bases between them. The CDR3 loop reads CASRSPKGSGNTIYF. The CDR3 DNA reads TGTGCCAGCAGGTCGCCGAAAGGCTCTGGAAACACCATATATTTT.

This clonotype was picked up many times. In nucleotides, the CDR3 is TGTGCCAGCAGCTCTTCTAGTGCCAATGAGCAGTTCTTC. Protein: CASSSSSANEQFF. V gene TRBV9 combines with J gene TRBJ2-1; D uncertain. CDR1 is SGDLS and CDR2 is YYNGEE in the germline V gene. Trimming took 4 bases from V and 6 from J, leaving 11 bases between them. This CDR3 contains 13 residues.

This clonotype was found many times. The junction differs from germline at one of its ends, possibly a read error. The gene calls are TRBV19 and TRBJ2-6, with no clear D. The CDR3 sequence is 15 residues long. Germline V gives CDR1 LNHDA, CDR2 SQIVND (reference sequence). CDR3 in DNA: TGTGCCAATAGTATTTCCGACTCTGGGGCCAACGTCCTGACTTTC. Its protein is CANSISDSGANVLTF.

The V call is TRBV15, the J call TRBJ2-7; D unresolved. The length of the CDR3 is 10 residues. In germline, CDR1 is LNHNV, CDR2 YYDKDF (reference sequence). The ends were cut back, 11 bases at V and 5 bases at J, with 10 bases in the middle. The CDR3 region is CAAWGNEQYF. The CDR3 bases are TGTGCCGCATGGGGTAACGAGCAGTACTTC. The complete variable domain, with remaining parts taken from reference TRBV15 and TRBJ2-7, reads DAMVIQNPRYQVTQFGKPVTLSCSQTLNHNVMYWYQQKSSQAPKLLFHYYDKDFNNEADTPDNFQSRRPNTSFCFLDIRSPGLGDTAMYLCAAWGNEQYFGPGTRLTVT.

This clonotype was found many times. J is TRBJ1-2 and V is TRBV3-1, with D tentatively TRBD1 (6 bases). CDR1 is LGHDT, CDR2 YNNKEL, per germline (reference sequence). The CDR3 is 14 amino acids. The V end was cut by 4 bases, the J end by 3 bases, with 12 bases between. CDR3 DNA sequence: TGTGCCAGCAGCCGCAGGGGAGGCGACTATGGCTACACCTTC. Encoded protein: CASSRRGGDYGYTF.

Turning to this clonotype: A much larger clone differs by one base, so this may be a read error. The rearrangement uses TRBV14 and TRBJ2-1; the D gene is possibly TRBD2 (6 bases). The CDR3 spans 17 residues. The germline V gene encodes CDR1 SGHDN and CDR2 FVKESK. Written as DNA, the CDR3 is TGTGCCAGCAGCCAAACAAAACCGGGACTTTCCTGCAATGAGCAGTTCTTC. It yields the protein CASSQTKPGLSCNEQFF.

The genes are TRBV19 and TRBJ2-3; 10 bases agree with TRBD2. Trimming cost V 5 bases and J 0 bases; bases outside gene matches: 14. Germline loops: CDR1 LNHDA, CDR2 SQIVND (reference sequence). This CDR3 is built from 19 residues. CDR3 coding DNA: TGTGCCAGTAGTGCTAGAGAGGCTAGCGGGAGCCCTAGCACAGATACGCAGTATTTT. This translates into CASSAREASGSPSTDTQYF. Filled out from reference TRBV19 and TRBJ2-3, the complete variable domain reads DGGITQSPKYLFRKEGQNVTLSCEQNLNHDAMYWYRQDPGQGLRLIYYSQIVNDFQKGDIAEGYSVSREKKESFPLTVTSAQKNPTAFYLCASSAREASGSPSTDTQYFGPGTRLTVL.

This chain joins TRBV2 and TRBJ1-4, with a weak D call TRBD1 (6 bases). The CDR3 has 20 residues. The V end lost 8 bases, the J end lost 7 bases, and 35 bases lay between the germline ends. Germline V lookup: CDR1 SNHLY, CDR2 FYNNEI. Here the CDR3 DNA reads TGTGCCAGCGCGGGACTAGCGGGGGGCTCCACCGGGGAGTGGAGTGAAAAACTGTTTTTT. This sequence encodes CASAGLAGGSTGEWSEKLFF.

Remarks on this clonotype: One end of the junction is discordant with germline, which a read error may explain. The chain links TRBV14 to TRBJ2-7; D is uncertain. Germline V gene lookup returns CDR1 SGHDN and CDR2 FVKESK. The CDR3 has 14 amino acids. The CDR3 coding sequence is TGTCCCAGCAGCCAAGGCGCGCAGAACTACGAACAGTACTTC. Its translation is CPSSQGAQNYEQYF.

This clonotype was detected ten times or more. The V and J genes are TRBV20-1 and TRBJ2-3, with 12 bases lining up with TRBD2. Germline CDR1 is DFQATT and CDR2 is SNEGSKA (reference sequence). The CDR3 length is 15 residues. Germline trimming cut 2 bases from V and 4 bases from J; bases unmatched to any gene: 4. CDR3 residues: CSARKTSGSSDTQYF. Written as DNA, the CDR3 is TGCAGTGCTAGAAAGACTAGCGGGAGCTCAGATACGCAGTATTTT.

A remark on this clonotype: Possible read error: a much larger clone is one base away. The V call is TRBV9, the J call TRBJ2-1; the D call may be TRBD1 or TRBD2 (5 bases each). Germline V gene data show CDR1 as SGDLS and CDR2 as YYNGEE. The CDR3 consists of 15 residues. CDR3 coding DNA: TGTGCCAGCAGCGGACCCTTCCCGGGGCCCAATGAGCCGTTCTTC. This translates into CASSGPFPGPNEPFF.

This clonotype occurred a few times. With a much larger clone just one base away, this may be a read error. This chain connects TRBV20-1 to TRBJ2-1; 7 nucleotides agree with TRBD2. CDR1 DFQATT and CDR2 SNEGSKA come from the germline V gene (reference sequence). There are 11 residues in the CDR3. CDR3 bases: TGCAGTGCTCGACTAGCCTCTGAGCAGTCCTTC. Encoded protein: CSARLASEQSF.

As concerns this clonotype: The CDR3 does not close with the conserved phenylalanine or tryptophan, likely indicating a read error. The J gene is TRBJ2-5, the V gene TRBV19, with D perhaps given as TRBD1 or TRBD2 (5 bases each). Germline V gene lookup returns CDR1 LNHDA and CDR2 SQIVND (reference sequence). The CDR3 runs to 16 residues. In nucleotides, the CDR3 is TGTGCCGGTAGTATGGGCGGGCGAGGGGTCTGTGAGACCCAGTACTCC. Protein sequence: CAGSMGGRGVCETQYS.

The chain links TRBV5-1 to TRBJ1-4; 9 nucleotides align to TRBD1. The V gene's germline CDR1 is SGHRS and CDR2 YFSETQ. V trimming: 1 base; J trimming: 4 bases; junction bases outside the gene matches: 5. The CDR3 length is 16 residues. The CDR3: CASSLQTGGLNEKLFF. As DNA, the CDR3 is TGCGCCAGCAGCTTGCAAACAGGGGGCCTTAATGAAAAACTGTTTTTT. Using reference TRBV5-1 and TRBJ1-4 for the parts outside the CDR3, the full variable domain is KAGVTQTPRYLIKTRGQQVTLSCSPISGHRSVSWYQQTPGQGLQFLFEYFSETQRNKGNFPGRFSGRQFSNSRSEMNVSTLELGDSALYLCASSLQTGGLNEKLFFGSGTQLSVL.

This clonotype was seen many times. The DNA of the CDR3 is TGTGCCAGCAGCTTTACGTACGAGCAGTACTTC. Its translation is CASSFTYEQYF. The rearrangement joins TRBV11-2 to TRBJ2-7; D unresolved. Trimming took off 3 bases at V and 4 bases at J, with 4 bases between the two ends. The length of the CDR3 is 11 residues. Germline values: CDR1 SGHAT, CDR2 FQNNGV.

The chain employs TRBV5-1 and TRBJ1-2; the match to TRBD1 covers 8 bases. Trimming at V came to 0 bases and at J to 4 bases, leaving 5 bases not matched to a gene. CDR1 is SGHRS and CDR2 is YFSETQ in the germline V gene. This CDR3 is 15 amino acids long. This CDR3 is CASSLETGEAYGYTF. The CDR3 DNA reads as TGCGCCAGCAGCTTGGAGACAGGGGAAGCCTATGGCTACACCTTC.

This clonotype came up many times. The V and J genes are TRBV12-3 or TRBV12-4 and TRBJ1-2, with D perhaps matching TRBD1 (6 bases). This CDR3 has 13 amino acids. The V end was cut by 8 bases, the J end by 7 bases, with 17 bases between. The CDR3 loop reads CASCPEDRPGYTF. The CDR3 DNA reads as TGTGCCAGCTGCCCCGAGGACAGACCTGGCTACACCTTC.

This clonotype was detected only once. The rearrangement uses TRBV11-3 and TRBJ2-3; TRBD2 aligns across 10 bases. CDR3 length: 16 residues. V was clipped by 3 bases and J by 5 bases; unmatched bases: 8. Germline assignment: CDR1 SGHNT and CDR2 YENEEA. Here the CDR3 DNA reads TGTGCCAGCAGCTTTTCTAGCGGGGGTCTCGGAGATACGCAGTATTTT. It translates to CASSFSSGGLGDTQYF. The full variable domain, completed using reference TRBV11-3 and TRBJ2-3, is EAGVVQSPRYKIIEKKQPVAFWCNPISGHNTLYWYLQNLGQGPELLIRYENEEAVDDSQLPKDRFSAERLKGVDSTLKIQPAELGDSAVYLCASSFSSGGLGDTQYFGPGTRLTVL.

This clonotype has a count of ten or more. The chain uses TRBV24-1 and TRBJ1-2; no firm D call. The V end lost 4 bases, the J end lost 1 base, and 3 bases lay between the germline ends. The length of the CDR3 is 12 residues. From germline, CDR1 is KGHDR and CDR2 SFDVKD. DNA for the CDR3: TGTGCCACCAGTGACAATAACTATGGCTACACCTTC. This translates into CATSDNNYGYTF.

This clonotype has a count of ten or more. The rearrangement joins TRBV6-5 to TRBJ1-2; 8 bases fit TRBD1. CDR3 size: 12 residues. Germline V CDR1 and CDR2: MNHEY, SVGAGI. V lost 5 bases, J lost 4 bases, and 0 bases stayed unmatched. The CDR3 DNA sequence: TGTGCCAGCAGTACAGGGGGCTATGGCTACACCTTC. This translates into CASSTGGYGYTF.

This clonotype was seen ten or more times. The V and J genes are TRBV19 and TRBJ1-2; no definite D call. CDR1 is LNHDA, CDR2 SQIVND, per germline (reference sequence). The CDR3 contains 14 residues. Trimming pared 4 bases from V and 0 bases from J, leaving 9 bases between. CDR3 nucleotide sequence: TGTGCCAGTAGTAGGGAAACCACTAACTATGGCTACACCTTC. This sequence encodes CASSRETTNYGYTF.

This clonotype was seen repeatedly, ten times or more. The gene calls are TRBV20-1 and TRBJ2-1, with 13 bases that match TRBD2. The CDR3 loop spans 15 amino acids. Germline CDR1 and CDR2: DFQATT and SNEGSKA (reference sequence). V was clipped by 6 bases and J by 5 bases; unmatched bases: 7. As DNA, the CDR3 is TGCAGTGCATCTGGGACTAGCGGGATACACAATGAGCAGTTCTTC. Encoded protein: CSASGTSGIHNEQFF.

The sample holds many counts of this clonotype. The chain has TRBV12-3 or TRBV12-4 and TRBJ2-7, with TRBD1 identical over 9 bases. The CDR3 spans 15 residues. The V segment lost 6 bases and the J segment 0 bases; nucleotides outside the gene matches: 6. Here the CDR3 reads CASRRTGEFSYEQYF. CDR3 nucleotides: TGTGCCAGCAGGAGGACAGGGGAGTTCTCCTACGAGCAGTACTTC.

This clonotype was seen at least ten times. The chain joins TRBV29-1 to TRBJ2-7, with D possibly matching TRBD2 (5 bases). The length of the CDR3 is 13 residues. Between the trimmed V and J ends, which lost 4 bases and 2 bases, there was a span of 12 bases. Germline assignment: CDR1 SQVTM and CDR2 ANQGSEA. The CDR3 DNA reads TGCAGCGTTGTGGCCGGGAAAACCTACGAGCAGTACTTC. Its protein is CSVVAGKTYEQYF.

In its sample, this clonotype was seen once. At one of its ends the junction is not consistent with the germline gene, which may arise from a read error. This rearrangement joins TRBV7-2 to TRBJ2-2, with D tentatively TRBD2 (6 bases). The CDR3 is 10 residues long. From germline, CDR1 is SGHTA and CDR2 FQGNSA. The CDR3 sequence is CASRPGGLFF. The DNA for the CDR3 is TGTGCCAGCAGACCCGGGGGGCTGTTTTTT. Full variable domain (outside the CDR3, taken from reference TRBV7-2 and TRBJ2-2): GAGVSQSPSNKVTEKGKDVELRCDPISGHTALYWYRQSLGQGLEFLIYFQGNSAPDKSGLPSDRFSAERTGGSVSTLTIQRTQQEDSAVYLCASRPGGLFFGEGSRLTVL.

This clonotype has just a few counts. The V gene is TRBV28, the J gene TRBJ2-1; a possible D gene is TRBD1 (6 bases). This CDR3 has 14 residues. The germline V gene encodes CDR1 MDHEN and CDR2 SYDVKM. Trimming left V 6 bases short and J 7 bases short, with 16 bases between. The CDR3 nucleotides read TGTGCCAGCAGACCCACAGGGTCCCCGAATGAGCAGTTCTTC. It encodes CASRPTGSPNEQFF.